These 8 T cell receptor beta chains share one sample of origin, sequenced in a study of blood T cell repertoires in COVID-19. Produced via immunoSEQ multiplex PCR; TCRdb's table is partial and in-frame only. The sample lists tens of thousands of clones, nearly 90% occurring once. Material for sequencing was peripheral blood. The receptors shown here come from a man in his forties or fifties with acute or convalescent COVID-19.

The chain recombines TRBV5-1 with TRBJ1-5, with D possibly TRBD1 on 5 matching bases. The CDR3 is made up of 16 amino acids. CDR1 and CDR2 from the germline V gene are SGHRS and YFSETQ. V lost 3 bases, J lost 9 bases, and 22 bases lay in between. CDR3 in DNA: TGCGCCAGCAGCTCCCCTCCCTCGACGAACAGGTGGCCCCAGCATTTT. It yields the protein CASSSPPSTNRWPQHF.

The CDR3 DNA sequence: TGCAGCGTAGGGTCCGACAGGGAGTCGTCTGAAGCTTTCTTT. Protein sequence: CSVGSDRESSEAFF. This chain links TRBV29-1 with TRBJ1-1, with TRBD1 matching 7 bases. Germline CDR1 reads SQVTM; CDR2 reads ANQGSEA. CDR3 size: 14 residues. J lost 6 bases, V lost 6 bases, and 13 bases had no gene match.

The chain has TRBV27 and TRBJ2-3, with TRBD2 matching 8 bases. V was clipped by 6 bases and J by 1 base; unmatched bases: 12. Germline V gene data show CDR1 as MNHEY and CDR2 as SMNVEV (reference sequence). This CDR3 comprises 17 residues. CDR3 bases: TGTGCCAGCAGCCAACTTCCGGGACTAGTCCGCACAGATACGCAGTATTTT. This gives the protein CASSQLPGLVRTDTQYF.

CDR3 in DNA: TGTGCCAGCAGCCGCGGACAGGGGTCCCCTGGAAACACCATATATTTT. Translating gives CASSRGQGSPGNTIYF. The rearrangement uses TRBV5-4 and TRBJ1-3; 9 bases are shared with TRBD1. This CDR3 spans 16 amino acids. The V segment lost 4 bases and the J segment 2 bases; nucleotides outside the gene matches: 7. The germline gives CDR1 SGHNT, CDR2 YYREEE (reference sequence).

The genes are TRBV5-1 and TRBJ1-6; TRBD1 might be the D (5 bases). Germline V gene lookup returns CDR1 SGHRS and CDR2 YFSETQ. This CDR3 region has 15 residues. V lost 0 bases, J lost 6 bases, and 10 bases lay in between. The CDR3 is CASSLAGIGNSPLHF. In DNA, the CDR3 is TGCGCCAGCAGCTTGGCAGGGATTGGTAATTCACCCCTCCACTTT.

This chain joins TRBV6-5 and TRBJ2-5; D is ambiguous. V gave up 6 bases and J gave up 2 bases, with 10 bases separating them. The CDR3 sequence is 13 residues long. Per the germline V gene, CDR1 is MNHEY and CDR2 is SVGAGI. The CDR3 nucleotides are TGTGCCAGCAGCCCGACTGGGCAAGAGACCCAGTACTTC. It yields the protein CASSPTGQETQYF.

This clone was counted a single time. V is TRBV7-9 and J is TRBJ1-3, with D possibly TRBD1 on 6 matching bases. The CDR3 is 18 amino acids. The germline V gene encodes CDR1 SEHNR and CDR2 FQNEAQ (reference sequence). The V and J ends lost 0 bases and 7 bases respectively, with 22 bases between them. CDR3 bases: TGTGCCAGCAGCTTAGCGGGTAGCCCGGGACAAACACGGAACACCATATATTTT. It specifies CASSLAGSPGQTRNTIYF.

In this sample, this clone turned up once. V gene TRBV19 combines with J gene TRBJ1-2; no clear D. Germline CDR1 LNHDA, CDR2 SQIVND (reference sequence). Trimming took 3 bases from V and 4 from J, leaving 12 bases between them. CDR3 size: 14 residues. CDR3 nucleotides: TGTGCCAGTAGTATGAGTGTTGCGGTCTATGGCTACACCTTC. Its translation: CASSMSVAVYGYTF.